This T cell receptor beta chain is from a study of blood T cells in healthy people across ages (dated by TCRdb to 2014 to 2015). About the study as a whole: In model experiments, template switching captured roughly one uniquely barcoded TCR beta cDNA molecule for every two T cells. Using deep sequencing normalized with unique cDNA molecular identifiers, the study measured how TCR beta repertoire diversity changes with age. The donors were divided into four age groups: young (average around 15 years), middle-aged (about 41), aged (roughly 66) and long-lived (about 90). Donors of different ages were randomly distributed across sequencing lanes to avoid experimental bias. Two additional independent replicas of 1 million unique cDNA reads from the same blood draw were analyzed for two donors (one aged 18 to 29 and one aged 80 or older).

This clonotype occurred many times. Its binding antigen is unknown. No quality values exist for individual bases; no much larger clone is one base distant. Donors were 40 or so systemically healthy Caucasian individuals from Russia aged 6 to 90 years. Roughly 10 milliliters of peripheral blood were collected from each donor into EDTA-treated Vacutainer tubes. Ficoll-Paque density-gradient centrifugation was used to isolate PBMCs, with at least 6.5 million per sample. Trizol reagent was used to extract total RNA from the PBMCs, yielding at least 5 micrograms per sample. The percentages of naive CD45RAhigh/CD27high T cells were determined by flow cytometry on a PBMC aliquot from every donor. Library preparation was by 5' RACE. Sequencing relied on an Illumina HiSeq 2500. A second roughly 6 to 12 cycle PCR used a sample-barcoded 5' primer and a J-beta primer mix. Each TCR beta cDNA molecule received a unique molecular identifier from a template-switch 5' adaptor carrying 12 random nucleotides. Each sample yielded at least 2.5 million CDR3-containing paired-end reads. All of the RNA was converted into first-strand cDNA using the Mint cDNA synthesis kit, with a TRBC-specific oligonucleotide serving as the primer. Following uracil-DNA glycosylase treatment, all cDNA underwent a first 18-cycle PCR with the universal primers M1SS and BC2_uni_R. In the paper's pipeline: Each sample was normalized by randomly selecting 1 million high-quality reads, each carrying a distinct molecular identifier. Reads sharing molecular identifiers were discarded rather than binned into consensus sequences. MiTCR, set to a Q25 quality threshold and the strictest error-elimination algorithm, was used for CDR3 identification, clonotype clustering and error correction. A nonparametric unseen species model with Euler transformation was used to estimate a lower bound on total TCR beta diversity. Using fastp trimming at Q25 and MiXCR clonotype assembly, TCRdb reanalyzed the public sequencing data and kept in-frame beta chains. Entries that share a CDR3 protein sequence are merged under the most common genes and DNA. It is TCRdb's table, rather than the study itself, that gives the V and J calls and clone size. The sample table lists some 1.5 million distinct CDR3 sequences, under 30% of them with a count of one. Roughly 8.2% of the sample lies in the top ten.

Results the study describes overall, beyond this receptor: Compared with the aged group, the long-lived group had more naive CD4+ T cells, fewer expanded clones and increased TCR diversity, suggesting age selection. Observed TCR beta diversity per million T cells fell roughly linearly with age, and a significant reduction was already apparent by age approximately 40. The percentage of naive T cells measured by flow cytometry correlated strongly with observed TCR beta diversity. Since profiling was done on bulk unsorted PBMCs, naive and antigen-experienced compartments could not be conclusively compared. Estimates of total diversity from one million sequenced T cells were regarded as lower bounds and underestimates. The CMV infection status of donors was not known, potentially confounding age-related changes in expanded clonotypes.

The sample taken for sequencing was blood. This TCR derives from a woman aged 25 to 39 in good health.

The CDR3 region reads CSARGGNYGYTF. In nucleotide form, the sequence is TGCAGTGCTAGAGGGGGTAACTATGGCTACACCTTC. The sequence joins TRBV20-1 to TRBJ1-2, with an unclear D gene assignment. From cysteine to phenylalanine, the CDR3 is 12 amino acids long. The only DNA kept is the CDR3, 36 bases in frame from the first base. V lost 1 base and J lost 1 base; the stretch between them is 4 bases long. Via the germline V gene (reference sequence), CDR1 is DFQATT and CDR2 SNEGSKA.